A selection of T cell receptor beta chains follows, all from one sample in a study of control samples from healthy donors and cancer patients. Clones were sequenced by immunoSEQ multiplex PCR, and TCRdb holds only the in-frame ones, with some missing. Of under 80,000 clones listed, approximately 87% are singletons. Source material: blood. The origin of the receptors is a man aged 45-65 years in good health. CDR3s include the opening cysteine and the closing phenylalanine or tryptophan. Clone sizes are given selectively: once, few, many, or a class where the clone is expanded.

CDR3aa: CASSQGGNQPQHF; j_gene: TRBJ1-5; abundance: -; v_gene: TRBV3-1/TRBV3-2; len: 13
CDR3aa: CASSQAGNTIYF; j_gene: TRBJ1-3; abundance: -; v_gene: TRBV4-1; len: 12
CDR3aa: CASSPPRLESLYF; j_gene: TRBJ2-7; abundance: -; v_gene: TRBV4-2; len: 13
CDR3aa: CAISESAQPQHF; j_gene: TRBJ1-5; abundance: -; v_gene: TRBV10-3; len: 12
CDR3aa: CASSAVLREGNNEQFF; j_gene: TRBJ2-1; abundance: -; v_gene: TRBV5-1; len: 16
CDR3aa: CASRPAGMSSYEQYF; j_gene: TRBJ2-7; abundance: -; v_gene: TRBV11-3; len: 15
CDR3aa: CASSQVAGNSPLHF; j_gene: TRBJ1-6; abundance: -; v_gene: TRBV3-1/TRBV3-2; len: 14
CDR3aa: CASTGWFGTGVAPLHF; j_gene: TRBJ1-6; abundance: -; v_gene: TRBV2; len: 16
CDR3aa: CASSGEGGEQYF; j_gene: TRBJ2-7; abundance: few; v_gene: TRBV2; len: 12
CDR3aa: CASTGGENTGELFF; j_gene: TRBJ2-2; abundance: -; v_gene: TRBV5-6; len: 14
CDR3aa: CASRRLAGGYEQYF; j_gene: TRBJ2-7; abundance: few; v_gene: TRBV6-5; len: 14
CDR3aa: CACDRGQGEKLFF; j_gene: TRBJ1-4; abundance: many; v_gene: TRBV6-5; len: 13
CDR3aa: CATSASGRDTQYF; j_gene: TRBJ2-3; abundance: -; v_gene: TRBV24-1; len: 13
CDR3aa: CASSIMGGGDQPQHF; j_gene: TRBJ1-5; abundance: -; v_gene: TRBV19; len: 15
CDR3aa: CASSYTGFGEAFF; j_gene: TRBJ1-1; abundance: -; v_gene: TRBV6-5; len: 13
CDR3aa: CATSREIQAGSETQYF; j_gene: TRBJ2-5; abundance: -; v_gene: TRBV15; len: 16
CDR3aa: CASSPTRDSRRPQYF; j_gene: TRBJ2-5; abundance: -; v_gene: TRBV19; len: 15
CDR3aa: CASSLRGTVYGYTF; j_gene: TRBJ1-2; abundance: -; v_gene: TRBV27; len: 14
CDR3aa: CASSLRAGVNTEAFF; j_gene: TRBJ1-1; abundance: -; v_gene: TRBV7-6; len: 15
CDR3aa: CAWSPSYEQYF; j_gene: TRBJ2-7; abundance: -; v_gene: TRBV30; len: 11
CDR3aa: CASSESVAFTDTQYF; j_gene: TRBJ2-3; abundance: few; v_gene: TRBV6-1; len: 15
CDR3aa: CASSRDRAGEQYF; j_gene: TRBJ2-7; abundance: -; v_gene: TRBV4-3; len: 13
CDR3aa: CASSQDPRLYGYTF; j_gene: TRBJ1-2; abundance: -; v_gene: TRBV3-1/TRBV3-2; len: 14
CDR3aa: CASSQKAGVAYNEQFF; j_gene: TRBJ2-1; abundance: -; v_gene: TRBV14; len: 16
CDR3aa: CASSSGTGLAGGPTQYF; j_gene: TRBJ2-3; abundance: -; v_gene: TRBV7-2; len: 17
CDR3aa: CASSQTSGGGNGWIGETQYF; j_gene: TRBJ2-5; abundance: -; v_gene: TRBV4-2; len: 20
CDR3aa: CASSPGGARSYEQYF; j_gene: TRBJ2-7; abundance: -; v_gene: TRBV5-1; len: 15
CDR3aa: CASSRQGIEETQYF; j_gene: TRBJ2-5; abundance: -; v_gene: TRBV5-1; len: 14
CDR3aa: CASSWETDRVSYEQYF; j_gene: TRBJ2-7; abundance: -; v_gene: TRBV5-1; len: 16
CDR3aa: CASSQEGETQYF; j_gene: TRBJ2-5; abundance: -; v_gene: TRBV4-2; len: 12
CDR3aa: CASSQLAGGPATQYF; j_gene: TRBJ2-3; abundance: few; v_gene: TRBV9; len: 15
CDR3aa: CASRSGTGLFEQYF; j_gene: TRBJ2-7; abundance: -; v_gene: TRBV6-5; len: 14
CDR3aa: CASRHGGISGNTIYF; j_gene: TRBJ1-3; abundance: once; v_gene: TRBV10-2; len: 15
CDR3aa: CASGLDTGSTAANPRRLPNEKLFF; j_gene: TRBJ1-4; abundance: -; v_gene: TRBV12-5; len: 24
CDR3aa: CASSLDGVGGPYGYTF; j_gene: TRBJ1-2; abundance: -; v_gene: TRBV7-8; len: 16
CDR3aa: CATSRERGEGKMNTEAFF; j_gene: TRBJ1-1; abundance: once; v_gene: TRBV15; len: 18
CDR3aa: CASSELMNTEAFF; j_gene: TRBJ1-1; abundance: -; v_gene: TRBV2; len: 13
CDR3aa: CASSNRDSSGYF; j_gene: TRBJ2-4; abundance: -; v_gene: TRBV7-9; len: 12
CDR3aa: CASSPQSSIFGGPYEQYF; j_gene: TRBJ2-7; abundance: -; v_gene: TRBV27; len: 18
CDR3aa: CASSPNGYGYTF; j_gene: TRBJ1-2; abundance: once; v_gene: TRBV13; len: 12
CDR3aa: CATSDQTYGYTF; j_gene: TRBJ1-2; abundance: -; v_gene: TRBV24-1; len: 12
CDR3aa: CASNEAPGANVLTF; j_gene: TRBJ2-6; abundance: -; v_gene: TRBV19; len: 14
CDR3aa: CASSPGLAGEQFF; j_gene: TRBJ2-1; abundance: -; v_gene: TRBV6-5; len: 13
CDR3aa: CADKKVEEKYGYTF; j_gene: TRBJ1-2; abundance: -; v_gene: TRBV2; len: 14
CDR3aa: CASSLGQAGELFF; j_gene: TRBJ2-2; abundance: -; v_gene: TRBV4-1; len: 13
CDR3aa: CASRAPGASTDTQYF; j_gene: TRBJ2-3; abundance: -; v_gene: TRBV7-9; len: 15
CDR3aa: CASSYSVSSYNEQFF; j_gene: TRBJ2-1; abundance: -; v_gene: TRBV6-2/TRBV6-3; len: 15
CDR3aa: CASSISKGANYGYTF; j_gene: TRBJ1-2; abundance: once; v_gene: TRBV19; len: 15